This T cell receptor beta chain emerged from a study of regulatory T cells in long-lasting Graves disease. Germline-derived CDR1 and CDR2 are MNHEY and SVGAGI. Unmatched junction bases numbered 12, after V lost 3 bases and J lost 7 bases. The CDR3 covers 16 residues. Arm-PCR with iRepertoire HTBI primers amplified the CDR3 regions for these TCR beta libraries. Each CDR3 protein gets one entry after TCRdb re-called the multiplex PCR reads with MiXCR. The sample yields 650,000 to 700,000 distinct CDR3 sequences, roughly 30% seen once. Time point meaning: persistent/refractory GD, antithyroid drugs over 5 years with positive TRAb. The TCR library was made from RNA that had been extracted from PBMCs in TRIzol. Each patient gave approximately 10 milliliters of EDTA-anticoagulated peripheral blood. The count of this clonotype is one.

J is TRBJ1-3 and V is TRBV6-5; 7 bases align to TRBD1. The clonotype comes from a female donor with Graves disease. The sample was peripheral blood mononuclear cells (PBMCs), taken when the disease was refractory, from a patient treated with antithyroid drugs. CDR3 in DNA: TGTGCCAGCAGTTATCCGCCGACAGGGACCTCGAACACCATATATTTT. Protein sequence: CASSYPPTGTSNTIYF.